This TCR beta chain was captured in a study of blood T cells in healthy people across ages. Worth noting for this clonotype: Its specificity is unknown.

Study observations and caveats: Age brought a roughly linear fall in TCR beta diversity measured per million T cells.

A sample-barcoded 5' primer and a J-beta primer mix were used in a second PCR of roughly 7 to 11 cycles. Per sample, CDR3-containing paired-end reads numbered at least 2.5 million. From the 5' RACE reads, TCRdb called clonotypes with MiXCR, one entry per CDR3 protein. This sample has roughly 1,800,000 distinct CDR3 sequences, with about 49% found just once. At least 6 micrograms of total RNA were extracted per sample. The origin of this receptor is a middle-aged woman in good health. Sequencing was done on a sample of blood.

The CDR3 spells CASSQRILQGPLTDYGYTF. CDR3 DNA sequence: TGCGCCAGCAGCCAAAGGATACTCCAGGGGCCTCTCACGGACTATGGCTACACCTTC. The chain joins TRBV4-3 to TRBJ1-2, with a possible D match to TRBD1 (6 bases). The germline V gene has CDR1 LGHNA and CDR2 YSLEER. V lost 2 bases, J lost 3 bases, and 25 bases lay in between. CDR3 length equals 19 residues.